The entry below describes one T cell receptor (beta chain). The antigen is unknown. This CDR3 contains 14 residues. Looked up from germline, CDR1 is SGHRS and CDR2 is YFSETQ. V dropped 3 bases and J dropped 2; count of bases not matched to a gene: 4. The PCR contained 60 Vbeta and 13 Jbeta primers. Method: immunoSEQ multiplex PCR; TCRdb's copy keeps in-frame clones and lacks some. The table has some 140,000 clones, 60% to 85% seen once. The data derive from a study of cytomegalovirus exposure and HLA in healthy donors. Study results and limitations: Cytomegalovirus-associated TCR beta chains were listed, numbering 150 to 200. For TCR beta chains, V- and J-gene trimming was later linked to a missense DCLRE1C variant. Productive status was seen about 90% or about 30% of the time for most TCR beta V segments in an earlier analysis.

The chain uses TRBV5-1 and TRBJ1-2; 7 bases line up with TRBD1. Input material: PBMCs. This sequence originates from a male donor in good health and CMV-seropositive. The CDR3 sequence: CASSWGTENYGYTF. CDR3 DNA: TGCGCCAGCAGCTGGGGGACAGAAAACTATGGCTACACCTTC. Combining the CDR3 with reference TRBV5-1 and TRBJ1-2 gives the whole variable domain KAGVTQTPRYLIKTRGQQVTLSCSPISGHRSVSWYQQTPGQGLQFLFEYFSETQRNKGNFPGRFSGRQFSNSRSEMNVSTLELGDSALYLCASSWGTENYGYTFGSGTRLTVV.